This T cell receptor beta chain was captured in a study of molecular identifiers for immune sequencing clone quantification. This clonotype was counted at least ten times. Antigen unknown. It was with previously described methods and listed TCR primers that bulk TCR libraries were made. MiXCR was run by TCRdb on the PCR reads, yielding one entry per CDR3 protein. The table shows approximately 500,000 distinct CDR3 sequences, with around 23% occurring only once. General observations from the study: Clones that exceeded 20 RNA copies held over 97% of effector molecules, yet under 1% in naive cells. Underestimated sizes of highly expanded clones could result from identical TCR molecules that share a barcode.

CDR3 length: 16 residues. The germline gives CDR1 SQVTM, CDR2 ANQGSEA. The V segment lost 4 bases and the J segment 0 bases; nucleotides outside the gene matches: 7. Sequenced input: naive CD8+ T cells from blood, with Jurkat cell RNA spiked in. Subset noted: FACS-sorted CD8+CD4-CCR7+CD45RA+ naive T cells. The chain carries TRBV29-1 and TRBJ2-3, with 10 bases identical to TRBD2. The source is a human donor in good health. Some libraries in this study had Jurkat cell RNA spiked in. The DNA for the CDR3 is TGCAGCGTTGGAGGTAGCGGGGGGCCCAGCACAGATACGCAGTATTTT. Its protein product is CSVGGSGGPSTDTQYF.